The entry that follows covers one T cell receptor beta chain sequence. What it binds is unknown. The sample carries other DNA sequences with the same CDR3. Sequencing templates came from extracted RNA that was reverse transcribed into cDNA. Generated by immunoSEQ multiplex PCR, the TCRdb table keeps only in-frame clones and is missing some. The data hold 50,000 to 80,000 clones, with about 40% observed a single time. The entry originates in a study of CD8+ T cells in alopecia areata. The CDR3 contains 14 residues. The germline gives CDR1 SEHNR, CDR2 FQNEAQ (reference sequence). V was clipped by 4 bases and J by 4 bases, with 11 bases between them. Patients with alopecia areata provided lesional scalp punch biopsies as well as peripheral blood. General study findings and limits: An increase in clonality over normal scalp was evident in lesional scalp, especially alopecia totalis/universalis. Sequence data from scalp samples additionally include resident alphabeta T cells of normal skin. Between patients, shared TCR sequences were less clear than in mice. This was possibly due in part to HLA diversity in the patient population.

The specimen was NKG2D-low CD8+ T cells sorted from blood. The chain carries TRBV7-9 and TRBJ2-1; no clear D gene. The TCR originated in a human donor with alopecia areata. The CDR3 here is CASSSSARYNEQFF. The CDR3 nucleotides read TGTGCCAGCAGCTCCTCGGCCCGATACAATGAGCAGTTCTTC.